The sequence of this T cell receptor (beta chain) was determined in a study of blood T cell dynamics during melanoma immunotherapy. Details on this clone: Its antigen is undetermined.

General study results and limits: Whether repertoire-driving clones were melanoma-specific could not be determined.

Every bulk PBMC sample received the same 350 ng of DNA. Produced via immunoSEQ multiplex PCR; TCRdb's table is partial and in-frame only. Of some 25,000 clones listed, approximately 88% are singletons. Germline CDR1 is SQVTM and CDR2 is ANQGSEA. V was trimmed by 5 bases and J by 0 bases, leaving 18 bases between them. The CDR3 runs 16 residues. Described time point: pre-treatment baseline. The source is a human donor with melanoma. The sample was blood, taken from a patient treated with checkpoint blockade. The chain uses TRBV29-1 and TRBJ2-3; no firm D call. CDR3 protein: CSVSPASGFSTDTQYF. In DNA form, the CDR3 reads TGCAGCGTTAGCCCCGCGTCAGGATTTAGCACAGATACGCAGTATTTT.